This TCR beta chain was sequenced for a study of identical twins. Notes on the study in general: Beta out-of-frame sequences showed weaker excess twin sharing. Insertion counts were lower in abundant cord blood beta clonotypes, a trend that memory repertoires did not show.

A word on this clonotype: The antigen remains unidentified. A much more abundant neighbour one base away suggests this may be a read error.

CDR3 size: 18 residues. From germline, CDR1 is SGHAT and CDR2 FQNNGV. The V gene end was trimmed by 1 base and the J gene end by 3 bases; junction bases not matched to a gene: 8. TCRdb processed the 5' RACE reads anew with MiXCR; each CDR3 protein has one entry. The table has about 690,000 distinct CDR3 sequences, 5.5% to 6.5% seen once. The clonotype comes from a man aged 18 to 35 in good health. The sample comprised naive T cells sorted from blood. The chain uses TRBV11-2 and TRBJ2-3; 12 bases line up with TRBD2. CDR3 in amino acids: CASSLGTSGNGKTDTQYF. The CDR3 bases are TGTGCCAGCAGCTTAGGGACTAGCGGGAACGGTAAAACAGATACGCAGTATTTT.